This T cell receptor (beta chain) is from a study of early T cells in non-severe SARS-CoV-2 infection. Study context: From unsorted whole blood, bulk RNA was sequenced, and the chains remained unpaired.

This clonotype appeared many times. What it binds is unknown. This CDR3 has 17 residues. The ends were cut back, 3 bases at V and 6 bases at J, with 21 bases in the middle. CDR1 is MNHEY, CDR2 SMNVEV, per germline (reference sequence). Attachment of unique molecular identifiers was made to individual cDNA molecules. TCRdb re-derived calls from the 5' RACE reads in MiXCR, one entry per CDR3 protein. In the table there are over 30,000 distinct CDR3 sequences, less than 8.5% of which are singletons. General observations from the study: VDJdb matching, biased toward anti-spike CD8 responses, missed private and CD4 specificities.

The sequencing here drew on whole blood, taken at baseline. V is TRBV27 and J is TRBJ2-1, with D possibly being TRBD2 (6 bases). This clonotype was sampled from an adult who was a healthcare worker with PCR-confirmed SARS-CoV-2 infection or an uninfected control (not recorded which). For the CDR3, the DNA is TGTGCCAGCAGTTTCCGAGCCGGGGGACTGCGGCCCAATGAGCAGTTCTTC. Residues: CASSFRAGGLRPNEQFF.